This T cell receptor beta chain was retrieved from a study of T cells in localized non-small cell lung cancer. Study results and limitations: Uninvolved adjacent lung showed peak T cell clonality, exceeding tumor.

This clone was picked up a small number of times. As yet, its antigen is unknown. Using immunoSEQ multiplex PCR, the repertoire was profiled, and TCRdb retains in-frame clones only, with some absent. The repertoire holds some 64,000 clones, with 81% as singletons. This sequence originates from a man between 35 and 75 years old with stage II lung adenocarcinoma. Source: PBMCs, taken before any cancer treatment.

The DNA for the CDR3 is TGTGCCAGCGCCAGGGGGTGGGACACTGAAGCTTTCTTT. Its protein product is CASARGWDTEAFF. V and J are TRBV9 and TRBJ1-1; 7 nucleotides line up with TRBD1. The CDR3 is 13 residues long. V lost 7 bases to trimming and J lost 3 bases; unmatched junction nucleotides: 6. The germline V gene encodes CDR1 SGDLS and CDR2 YYNGEE.